Listed here is a single T cell receptor (beta chain). There is no known antigen for this receptor. No qualities accompany the bases; no much larger clone lies one base away. V loses 1 base, J loses 3 bases, and the germline ends lie 13 bases apart. The CDR3 holds 15 amino acids from the cysteine to the phenylalanine. Just CDR3 DNA is preserved here, 45 bases in frame from base 1. Via the germline V gene, CDR1 is MNHNS and CDR2 SASEGT. This record comes from a study of blood T cell repertoires in COVID-19 (TCRdb year 2020). Notes on the research overall: Samples from collaborators originated in the United States, Italy and Spain and spanned both the acute and convalescent phases of COVID-19. Where HLA class I and class II types were available, the types were taken from metadata supplied by the sample provider, not from assay-based typing. The material from the prospective study consisted of cDNA or gDNA derived from T cells, B-cell-depleted T cells, or PBMCs. Sample metadata almost always included a de-identified subject ID, COVID-19 status, age in years and sex. The repertoires were released in a freely available public database intended as a resource for research on the immune response to SARS-CoV-2. The samples were drawn from the first 160 participants of the ongoing ImmuneRACE study and from more than 1,000 subjects provided by 6 global collaborators. The dataset comprised deeply sampled blood TCRbeta repertoires from subjects exposed to, actively infected with, or recovered from COVID-19. Paper-wide results and their limitations: The amount of clinical and demographic metadata varied by source and participant and was provided uncurated.

The immunoSEQ Assay, a bias-controlled multiplex PCR, was used to amplify TCRbeta CDR3 regions from genomic DNA. The study's processing was this. The number of nucleated cells in each sample was estimated by amplification of reference gene primers within the assay. To quantify the absolute abundance of each unique TCRbeta CDR3 rearrangement, sequence reads were collapsed and filtered. For each sample, productive Simpson clonality was calculated as the square root of Simpson's diversity index across productive rearrangements. TCRdb provides this immuneACCESS table in a form limited to in-frame rearrangements. Some clones are lacking; in checked studies, under half of them reflect an unresolved V gene, and why the rest are absent is not known. D and trimming were read from the DNA, whereas the V and J calls and clone size are those reported in that table. This sample lists 300,000 or so clones; 89% were detected once. The ten largest account for roughly 6.7% of the sample.

Samples from volunteer blood donors who had recovered from COVID-19 were contributed by a second Seattle source. Each collaborating institution followed its own protocols to collect whole blood in K2EDTA tubes. For TCRbeta analysis, collaborator samples were shipped as frozen whole blood, as isolated PBMCs, or as DNA extracted from either sample type. The TCR sequence derives from a man aged 18-30 years who had recovered from COVID-19. Recombination connected TRBV6-1 to TRBJ2-7, with a weak D call of TRBD2 (6 bases match). Material: peripheral blood. The CDR3 loop reads CASSEGPGLLYEQYF. The nucleotide sequence reads TGTGCCAGCAGTGAAGGACCGGGACTGCTCTACGAGCAGTACTTC.